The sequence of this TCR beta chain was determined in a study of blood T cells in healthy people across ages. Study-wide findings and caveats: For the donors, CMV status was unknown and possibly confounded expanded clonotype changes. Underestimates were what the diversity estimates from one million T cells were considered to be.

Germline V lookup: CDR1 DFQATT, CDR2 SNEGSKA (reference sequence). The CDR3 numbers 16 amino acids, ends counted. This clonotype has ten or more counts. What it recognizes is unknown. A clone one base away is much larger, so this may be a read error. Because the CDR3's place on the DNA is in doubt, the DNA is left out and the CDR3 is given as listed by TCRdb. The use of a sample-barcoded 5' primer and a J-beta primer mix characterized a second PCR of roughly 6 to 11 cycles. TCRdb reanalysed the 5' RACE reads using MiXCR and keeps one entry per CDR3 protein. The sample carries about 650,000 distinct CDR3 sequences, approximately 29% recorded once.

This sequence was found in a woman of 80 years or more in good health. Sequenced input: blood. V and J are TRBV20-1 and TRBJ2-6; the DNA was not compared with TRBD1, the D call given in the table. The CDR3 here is CSARAPWADGANVRTF.